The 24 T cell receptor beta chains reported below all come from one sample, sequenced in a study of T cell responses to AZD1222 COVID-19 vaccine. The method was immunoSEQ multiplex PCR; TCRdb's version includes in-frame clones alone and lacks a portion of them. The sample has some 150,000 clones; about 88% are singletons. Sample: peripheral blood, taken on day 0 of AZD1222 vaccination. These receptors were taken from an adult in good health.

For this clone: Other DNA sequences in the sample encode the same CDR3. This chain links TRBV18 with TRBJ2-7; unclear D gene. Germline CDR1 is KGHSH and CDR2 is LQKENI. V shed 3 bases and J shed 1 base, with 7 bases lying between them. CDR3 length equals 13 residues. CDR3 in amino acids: CASSPGLSYEQYF. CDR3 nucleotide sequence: TGTGCCAGCTCACCCGGGCTGTCCTACGAGCAGTACTTC.

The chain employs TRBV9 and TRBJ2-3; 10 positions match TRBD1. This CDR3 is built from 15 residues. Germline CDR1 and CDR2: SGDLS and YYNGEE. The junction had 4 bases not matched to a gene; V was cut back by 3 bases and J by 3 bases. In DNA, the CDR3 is TGTGCCAGCAGCGACTGGGACAGGGGAACAGATACGCAGTATTTT. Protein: CASSDWDRGTDTQYF.

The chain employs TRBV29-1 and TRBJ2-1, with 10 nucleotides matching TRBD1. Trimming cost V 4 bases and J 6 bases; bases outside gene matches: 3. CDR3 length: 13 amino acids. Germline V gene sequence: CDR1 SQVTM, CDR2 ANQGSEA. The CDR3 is CSVGTGGINEQFF. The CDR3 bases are TGCAGCGTTGGGACAGGGGGAATCAATGAGCAGTTCTTC.

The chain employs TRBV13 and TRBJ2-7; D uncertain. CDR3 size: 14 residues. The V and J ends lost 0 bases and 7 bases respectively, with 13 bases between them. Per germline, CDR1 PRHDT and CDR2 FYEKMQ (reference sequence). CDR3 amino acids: CASSLGPLEREQYF. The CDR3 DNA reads TGTGCCAGCAGCTTAGGCCCCCTGGAGAGGGAGCAGTACTTC.

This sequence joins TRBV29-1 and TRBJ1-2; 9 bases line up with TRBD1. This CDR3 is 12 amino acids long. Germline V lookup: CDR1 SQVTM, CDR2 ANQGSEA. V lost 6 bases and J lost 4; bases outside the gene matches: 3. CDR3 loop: CSVGGQGYGYTF. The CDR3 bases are TGCAGCGTCGGGGGACAGGGCTATGGCTACACCTTC.

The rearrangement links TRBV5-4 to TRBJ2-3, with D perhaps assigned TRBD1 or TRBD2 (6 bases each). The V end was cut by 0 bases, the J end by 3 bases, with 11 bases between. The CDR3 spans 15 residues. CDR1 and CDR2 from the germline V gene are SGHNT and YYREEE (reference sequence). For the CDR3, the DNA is TGTGCCAGCAGCTTGGATAGGGGGGCGACAGATACGCAGTATTTT. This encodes CASSLDRGATDTQYF.

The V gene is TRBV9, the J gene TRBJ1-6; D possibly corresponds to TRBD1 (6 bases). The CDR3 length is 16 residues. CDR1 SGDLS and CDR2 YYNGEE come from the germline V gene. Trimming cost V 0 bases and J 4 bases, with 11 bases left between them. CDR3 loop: CASSVAAGVYNSPLHF. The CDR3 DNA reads TGTGCCAGCAGCGTAGCGGCAGGGGTGTATAATTCACCCCTCCACTTT. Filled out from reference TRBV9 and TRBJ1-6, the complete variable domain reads DSGVTQTPKHLITATGQRVTLRCSPRSGDLSVYWYQQSLDQGLQFLIQYYNGEERAKGNILERFSAQQFPDLHSELNLSSLELGDSALYFCASSVAAGVYNSPLHFGNGTRLTVT.

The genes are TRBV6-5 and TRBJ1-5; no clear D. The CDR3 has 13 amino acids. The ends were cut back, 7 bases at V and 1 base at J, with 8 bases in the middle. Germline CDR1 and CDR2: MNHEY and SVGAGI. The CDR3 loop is CASTSQSNQPQHF. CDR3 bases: TGTGCCAGCACATCACAGAGCAATCAGCCCCAGCATTTT.

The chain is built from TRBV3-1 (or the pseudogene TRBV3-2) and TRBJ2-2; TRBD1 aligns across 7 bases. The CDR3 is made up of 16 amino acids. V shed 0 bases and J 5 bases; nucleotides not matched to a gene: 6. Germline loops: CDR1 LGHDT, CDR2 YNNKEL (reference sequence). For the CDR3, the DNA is TGTGCCAGCAGCCAAGAGCCACAGGGGATAACCGGGGAGCTGTTTTTT. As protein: CASSQEPQGITGELFF.

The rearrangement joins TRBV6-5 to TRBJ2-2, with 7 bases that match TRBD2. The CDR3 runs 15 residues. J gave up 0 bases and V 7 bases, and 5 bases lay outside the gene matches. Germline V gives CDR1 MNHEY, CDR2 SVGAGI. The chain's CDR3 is CASKTGTTNTGELFF. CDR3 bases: TGTGCCAGCAAAACCGGGACTACGAACACCGGGGAGCTGTTTTTT.

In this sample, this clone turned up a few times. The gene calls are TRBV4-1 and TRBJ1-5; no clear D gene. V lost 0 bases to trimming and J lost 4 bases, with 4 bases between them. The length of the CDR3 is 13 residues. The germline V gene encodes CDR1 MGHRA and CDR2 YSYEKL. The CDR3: CASSQDWNQPQHF. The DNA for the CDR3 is TGCGCCAGCAGCCAAGACTGGAATCAGCCCCAGCATTTT.

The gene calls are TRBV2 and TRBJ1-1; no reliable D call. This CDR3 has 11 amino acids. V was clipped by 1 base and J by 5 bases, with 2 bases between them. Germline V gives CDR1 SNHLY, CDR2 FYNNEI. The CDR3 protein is CASSEGTEAFF. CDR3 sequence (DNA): TGTGCCAGCAGTGAAGGGACTGAAGCTTTCTTT.

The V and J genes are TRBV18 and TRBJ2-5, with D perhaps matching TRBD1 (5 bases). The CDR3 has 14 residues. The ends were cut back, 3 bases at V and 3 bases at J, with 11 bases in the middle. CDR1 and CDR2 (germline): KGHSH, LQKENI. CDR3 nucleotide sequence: TGTGCCAGCTCACCCCTCCCGACAGAAGAGACCCAGTACTTC. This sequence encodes CASSPLPTEETQYF.

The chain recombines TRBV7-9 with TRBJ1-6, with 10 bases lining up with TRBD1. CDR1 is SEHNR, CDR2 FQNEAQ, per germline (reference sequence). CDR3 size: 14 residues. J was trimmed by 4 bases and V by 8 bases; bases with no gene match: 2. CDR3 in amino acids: CASGGQGYNSPLHF. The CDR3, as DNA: TGTGCCAGCGGGGGACAGGGGTATAATTCACCCCTCCACTTT.

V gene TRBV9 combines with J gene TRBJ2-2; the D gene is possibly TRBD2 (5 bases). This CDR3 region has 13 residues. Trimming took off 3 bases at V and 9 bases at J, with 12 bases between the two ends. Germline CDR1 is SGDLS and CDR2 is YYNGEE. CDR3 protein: CASSGPSSRELFF. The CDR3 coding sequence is TGTGCCAGCAGCGGTCCTAGCTCGCGGGAGCTGTTTTTT.

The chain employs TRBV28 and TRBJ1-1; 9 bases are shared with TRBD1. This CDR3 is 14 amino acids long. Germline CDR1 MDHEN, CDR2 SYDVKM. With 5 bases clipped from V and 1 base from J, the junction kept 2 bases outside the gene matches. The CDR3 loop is CASSTGGQNTEAFF. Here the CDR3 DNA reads TGTGCCAGCAGTACAGGGGGCCAGAACACTGAAGCTTTCTTT.

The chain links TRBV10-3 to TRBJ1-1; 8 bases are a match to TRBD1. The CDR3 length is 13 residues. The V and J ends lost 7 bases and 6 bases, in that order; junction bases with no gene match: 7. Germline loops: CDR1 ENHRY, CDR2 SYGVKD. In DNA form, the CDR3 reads TGTGCCATCATCGGGGCAGGGGGCTCTGAAGCTTTCTTT. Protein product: CAIIGAGGSEAFF.

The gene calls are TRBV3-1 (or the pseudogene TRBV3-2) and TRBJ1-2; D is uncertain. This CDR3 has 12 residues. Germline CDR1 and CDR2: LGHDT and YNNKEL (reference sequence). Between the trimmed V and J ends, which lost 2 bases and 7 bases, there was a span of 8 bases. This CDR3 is CASSQYGSGYTF. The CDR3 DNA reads TGTGCCAGCAGCCAATATGGAAGTGGCTACACCTTC.

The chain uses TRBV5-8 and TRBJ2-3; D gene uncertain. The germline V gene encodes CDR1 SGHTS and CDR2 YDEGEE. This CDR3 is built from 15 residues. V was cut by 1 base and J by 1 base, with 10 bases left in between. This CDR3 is CASSLFASGTDTQYF. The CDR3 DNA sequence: TGTGCCAGCAGCTTGTTCGCTTCTGGCACAGATACGCAGTATTTT.

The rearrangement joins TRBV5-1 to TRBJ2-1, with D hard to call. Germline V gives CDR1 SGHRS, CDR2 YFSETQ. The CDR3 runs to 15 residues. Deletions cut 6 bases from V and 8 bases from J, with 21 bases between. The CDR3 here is CASTGRGLPRDEQFF. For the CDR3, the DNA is TGCGCCAGCACGGGTCGCGGCCTTCCCCGGGATGAGCAGTTCTTC.

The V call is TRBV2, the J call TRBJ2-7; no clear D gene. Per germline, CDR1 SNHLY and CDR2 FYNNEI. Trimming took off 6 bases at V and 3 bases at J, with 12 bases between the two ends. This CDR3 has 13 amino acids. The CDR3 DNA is TGTGCCAGCAGCCCAAACGGGCTCTACGAGCAGTACTTC. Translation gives CASSPNGLYEQYF.

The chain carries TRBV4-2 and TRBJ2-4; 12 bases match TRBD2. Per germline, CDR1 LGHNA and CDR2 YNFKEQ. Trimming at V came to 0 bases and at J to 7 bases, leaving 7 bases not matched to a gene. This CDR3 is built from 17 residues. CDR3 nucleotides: TGTGCCAGCAGCCAAGATCTGCTAGCGGGGGGGCTTAACATTCAGTACTTC. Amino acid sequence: CASSQDLLAGGLNIQYF.

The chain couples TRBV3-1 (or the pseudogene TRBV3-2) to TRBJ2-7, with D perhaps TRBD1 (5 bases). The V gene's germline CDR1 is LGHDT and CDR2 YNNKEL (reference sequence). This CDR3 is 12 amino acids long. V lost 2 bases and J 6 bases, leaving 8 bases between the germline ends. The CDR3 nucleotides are TGTGCCAGCAGCCAAACAGGCAGCGAGCAGTACTTC. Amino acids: CASSQTGSEQYF.

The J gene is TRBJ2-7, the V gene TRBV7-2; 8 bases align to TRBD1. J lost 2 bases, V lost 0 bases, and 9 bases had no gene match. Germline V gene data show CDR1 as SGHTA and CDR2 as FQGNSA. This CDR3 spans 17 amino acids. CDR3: CASSLAAPLTGAYEQYF. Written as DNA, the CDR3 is TGTGCCAGCAGCTTAGCAGCGCCTTTGACAGGGGCCTACGAGCAGTACTTC.